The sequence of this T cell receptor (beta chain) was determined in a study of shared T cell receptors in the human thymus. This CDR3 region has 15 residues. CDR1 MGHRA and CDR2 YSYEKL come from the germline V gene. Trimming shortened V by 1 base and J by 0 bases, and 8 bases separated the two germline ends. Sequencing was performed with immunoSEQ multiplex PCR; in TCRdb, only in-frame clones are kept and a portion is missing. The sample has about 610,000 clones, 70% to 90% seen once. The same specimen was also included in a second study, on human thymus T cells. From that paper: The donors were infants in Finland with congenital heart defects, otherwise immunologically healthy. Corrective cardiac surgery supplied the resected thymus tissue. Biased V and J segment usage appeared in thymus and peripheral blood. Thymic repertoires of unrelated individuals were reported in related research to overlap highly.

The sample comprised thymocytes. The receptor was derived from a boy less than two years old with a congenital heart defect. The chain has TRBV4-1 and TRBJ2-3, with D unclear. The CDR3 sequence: CASSQAPGSTDTQYF. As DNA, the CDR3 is TGCGCCAGCAGCCAAGCCCCAGGTAGCACAGATACGCAGTATTTT.